A single sample is the source of the 32 T cell receptor beta chains below, sequenced in a study of T cell repertoires in cytomegalovirus infection. TCRdb fed the reads into MiXCR, producing one record per CDR3 protein. The table shows approximately 700,000 distinct CDR3 sequences, with 35% to 45% occurring only once. The sequenced sample consisted of PBMCs. The receptor set was obtained from a human donor in good health (CMV status not recorded). Some clones in this sample may be carry-over from other donors' samples.

The chain uses TRBV2 and TRBJ1-3; D is ambiguous. The CDR3 consists of 12 residues. Germline loops: CDR1 SNHLY, CDR2 FYNNEI. V was cut by 3 bases and J by 5 bases, with 5 bases left in between. The CDR3 bases are TGTGCCAGCAGTGAGTACAGAAACACCATATATTTT. Translating it yields CASSEYRNTIYF.

The V call is TRBV28, the J call TRBJ2-1; D might be TRBD2 (6 bases). Germline values: CDR1 MDHEN, CDR2 SYDVKM. The CDR3 extends over 15 amino acids. Between the trimmed V and J ends, which lost 5 bases and 0 bases, there was a span of 11 bases. The CDR3 sequence: CASSPQDYSYNEQFF. The CDR3 DNA reads as TGTGCCAGCAGTCCCCAGGACTACTCCTACAATGAGCAGTTCTTC.

The chain links TRBV18 to TRBJ2-2; D call uncertain. The germline V and J ends were trimmed by 0 bases and 7 bases, with 6 bases remaining between them. This CDR3 contains 13 residues. CDR1 is KGHSH and CDR2 is LQKENI in the germline V gene. CDR3 sequence: CASSPPRRGELFF. CDR3 nucleotides: TGTGCCAGCTCACCACCGCGACGCGGGGAGCTGTTTTTT.

This clonotype was found a few times. V usage is TRBV29-1 and J usage is TRBJ1-2; D is undetermined. CDR3 length equals 10 residues. Trimming took off 6 bases at V and 8 bases at J, with 10 bases between the two ends. The germline CDR1 and CDR2 sequences are SQVTM and ANQGSEA. CDR3 sequence (DNA): TGCAGCGTCAGTTCGGGAGGCTACACCTTC. Its protein is CSVSSGGYTF.

This clonotype turned up a few times. This chain links TRBV5-5 with TRBJ2-2, with D perhaps assigned TRBD1 or TRBD2 (5 bases each). Germline loops: CDR1 SGHKS, CDR2 YYEKEE (reference sequence). V lost 4 bases and J 3 bases, leaving 13 bases between the germline ends. The CDR3 loop spans 15 amino acids. CDR3 nucleotides: TGTGCCAGCAGCCCACAGGTGGGGGACACCGGGGAGCTGTTTTTT. This encodes CASSPQVGDTGELFF.

The chain uses TRBV28 and TRBJ1-2, with D tentatively TRBD1 (5 bases). Between the trimmed V and J ends, which lost 4 bases and 7 bases, there was a span of 19 bases. This CDR3 has 15 residues. Germline V gene data show CDR1 as MDHEN and CDR2 as SYDVKM. CDR3 nucleotides: TGTGCCAGCAGTTCCCCCCTTGGACATCTTCTTGGCTACACCTTC. It is translated as CASSSPLGHLLGYTF.

This clonotype has more than one count but fewer than ten. The J gene is TRBJ1-1, the V gene TRBV28, with D perhaps TRBD1 (5 bases). The CDR3 has 13 residues. V lost 6 bases, J lost 2 bases, and 10 bases lay in between. Germline V gene lookup returns CDR1 MDHEN and CDR2 SYDVKM. The CDR3 here is CASRGEANTEAFF. The CDR3 bases are TGTGCCAGCAGGGGGGAAGCAAACACTGAAGCTTTCTTT.

The chain recombines TRBV7-6 with TRBJ2-5, with D perhaps assigned TRBD1 or TRBD2 (5 bases each). The length of the CDR3 is 15 residues. Trimming left V 0 bases short and J 5 bases short, with 13 bases between. From germline, CDR1 is SGHVS and CDR2 FNYEAQ. The DNA for the CDR3 is TGTGCCAGCAGCTTAGCGGCCTGGGGGTCGGAGACCCAGTACTTC. Translating gives CASSLAAWGSETQYF.

The chain is built from TRBV12-3 or TRBV12-4 and TRBJ2-3; 10 nucleotides match TRBD2. The CDR3 loop spans 14 amino acids. V was pared by 9 bases and J by 1 base, with 4 bases of the junction left unmatched. CDR3 loop: CARNLAGGTDTQYF. The CDR3, as DNA: TGTGCCAGGAACCTAGCGGGGGGCACAGATACGCAGTATTTT.

The V gene is TRBV27, the J gene TRBJ1-2; 9 bases are shared with TRBD1. Germline trimming cut 6 bases from V and 6 bases from J; bases unmatched to any gene: 11. Germline CDR1 is MNHEY and CDR2 is SMNVEV (reference sequence). This CDR3 contains 15 residues. As DNA, the CDR3 is TGTGCCAGCAGACGGCTCACCGGGACAGGGAATGGCTACACCTTC. It yields the protein CASRRLTGTGNGYTF.

This clonotype was detected only a few times. The gene calls are TRBV7-2 and TRBJ2-6; no clear D gene. The CDR3 sequence is 15 residues long. CDR1 and CDR2 (germline): SGHTA, FQGNSA. The V gene lost 5 bases and the J gene lost 0 bases, with 8 bases spanning the gap. The CDR3 nucleotides read TGTGCCAGCAGCGCGGACGGCTCTGGGGCCAACGTCCTGACTTTC. Translation gives CASSADGSGANVLTF.

The chain links TRBV12-3 or TRBV12-4 to TRBJ2-1; 10 bases agree with TRBD2. The V and J ends lost 5 bases and 2 bases, in that order; junction bases with no gene match: 9. The CDR3 is 17 residues long. Here the CDR3 reads CASSLILAGSPYNEQFF. The CDR3, as DNA: TGTGCCAGCAGTCTAATACTAGCGGGAAGTCCCTACAATGAGCAGTTCTTC.

This rearrangement joins TRBV10-3 to TRBJ1-5; D is unresolved. This CDR3 contains 14 residues. Germline CDR1 ENHRY, CDR2 SYGVKD. Trimming removed 3 bases at V and 0 bases at J, with 6 bases between. For the CDR3, the DNA is TGTGCCATCAGTGACATCAATAGCAATCAGCCCCAGCATTTT. Its translation is CAISDINSNQPQHF.

This clonotype was seen ten or more times. V and J are TRBV6-1 and TRBJ1-6, with TRBD1 matching 8 bases. CDR1 is MNHNS, CDR2 SASEGT, per germline. The V gene end was trimmed by 4 bases and the J gene end by 8 bases; junction bases not matched to a gene: 4. The CDR3 is made up of 14 amino acids. The CDR3 sequence: CASSAHRGDSPLHF. CDR3 bases: TGTGCCAGCAGTGCCCACAGGGGGGATTCACCCCTCCACTTT.

Notes on this clonotype: One end of the junction does not line up with germline, which may come from a read error. This CDR3 is CASSRTDRRTGDLFF. The CDR3 coding sequence is TGTGCCAGCAGCCGAACGGACAGACGCACCGGGGATCTGTTTTTT. This chain links TRBV7-9 with TRBJ2-2, with a tentative D call TRBD1 (6 bases). Germline V CDR1 and CDR2: SEHNR, FQNEAQ (reference sequence). This CDR3 region has 15 residues.

The chain is built from TRBV7-2 and TRBJ2-2; 7 positions match TRBD2. The germline CDR1 and CDR2 sequences are SGHTA and FQGNSA. V shed 6 bases, J shed 7 bases, and the junction held 11 bases outside the gene matches. The CDR3 runs to 15 residues. The CDR3 region is CASSLFMGGNGELFF. The CDR3 DNA follows: TGTGCCAGCAGTTTATTTATGGGAGGGAACGGGGAGCTGTTTTTT.

V gene TRBV11-2 combines with J gene TRBJ1-2; the D is unclear. The CDR3 has 13 amino acids. Germline CDR1 SGHAT, CDR2 FQNNGV. V lost 6 bases, J lost 6 bases, and 14 bases lay in between. For the CDR3, the DNA is TGTGCCAGCAGTCTATCACCCCCTGATGGCTACACCTTC. Translated: CASSLSPPDGYTF.

This chain joins TRBV2 and TRBJ2-6; 9 bases are shared with TRBD2. The junction had 4 bases not matched to a gene; V was cut back by 4 bases and J by 0 bases. The CDR3 loop spans 17 amino acids. Germline assignment: CDR1 SNHLY and CDR2 FYNNEI. Here the CDR3 reads CASSASGAHSGANVLTF. CDR3 coding DNA: TGTGCCAGCAGTGCTAGCGGGGCCCACTCTGGGGCCAACGTCCTGACTTTC.

The table lists this clonotype with many counts. The gene calls are TRBV7-8 and TRBJ1-5; no firm D call. This CDR3 region has 15 residues. The V end was cut by 1 base, the J end by 2 bases, with 9 bases between. CDR1 is SGHVS, CDR2 FQNEAQ, per germline. DNA of the CDR3: TGTGCCAGCAGCTTAGGGCTGGGTGGCAATCAGCCCCAGCATTTT. Translation gives CASSLGLGGNQPQHF.

This clonotype was counted only a few times. The chain uses TRBV28 and TRBJ2-3; D not certain. The germline V gene encodes CDR1 MDHEN and CDR2 SYDVKM. The CDR3 sequence is 13 residues long. Trimming took 1 base from V and 9 from J, leaving 11 bases between them. The CDR3: CASSLLGSHTQYF. DNA for the CDR3: TGTGCCAGCAGTTTATTAGGGTCCCACACGCAGTATTTT.

The chain joins TRBV4-1 to TRBJ2-7; D unresolved. CDR1 is MGHRA and CDR2 is YSYEKL in the germline V gene. The CDR3 is 14 residues long. Trimming took 7 bases from V and 7 from J, leaving 20 bases between them. The CDR3: CASTPLPQAGEQYF. In DNA, the CDR3 is TGCGCCAGCACCCCCCTCCCGCAAGCCGGGGAGCAGTACTTC.

This clonotype was counted between two and nine times. This sequence joins TRBV7-9 and TRBJ2-3; TRBD2 matches at 10 bases. Looked up from germline, CDR1 is SEHNR and CDR2 is FQNEAQ (reference sequence). J was trimmed by 2 bases and V by 1 base; bases with no gene match: 3. The CDR3 runs to 16 residues. The CDR3, as DNA: TGTGCCAGCAGCTTAGTGGGACTAGCGACCACAGATACGCAGTATTTT. It yields the protein CASSLVGLATTDTQYF.

This chain connects TRBV6-1 to TRBJ1-6; D remains unclear. The germline CDR1 and CDR2 sequences are MNHNS and SASEGT. The CDR3 totals 13 residues. Deletions cut 6 bases from V and 10 bases from J, with 13 bases between. This CDR3 is CASSGREGSPLHF. CDR3 DNA sequence: TGTGCCAGCAGCGGGAGGGAAGGCTCACCCCTCCACTTT.

The chain is built from TRBV7-2 and TRBJ2-7; D is unresolved. Germline V gives CDR1 SGHTA, CDR2 FQGNSA. The V gene lost 1 base and the J gene lost 4 bases, with 14 bases spanning the gap. CDR3 length: 15 residues. The CDR3 DNA is TGTGCCAGCAGCTTAGACCGGAACCTGGGGTACGAGCAGTACTTC. Its protein product is CASSLDRNLGYEQYF.

The rearrangement uses TRBV20-1 and TRBJ2-3; a weak D match, TRBD2 (6 bases). The CDR3 runs to 15 residues. Deletions cut 5 bases from V and 2 bases from J, with 17 bases between. Germline V gene lookup returns CDR1 DFQATT and CDR2 SNEGSKA (reference sequence). CDR3 amino acids: CSAYAGTHLTDTQYF. The CDR3 DNA reads as TGCAGTGCTTATGCCGGGACTCACCTCACAGATACGCAGTATTTT.

This clonotype has a handful of counts. This sequence joins TRBV11-2 and TRBJ2-1; TRBD2 matches 14 bases. CDR3 size: 15 residues. J gave up 8 bases and V 5 bases, and 5 bases lay outside the gene matches. Per the germline V gene, CDR1 is SGHAT and CDR2 is FQNNGV. Here the CDR3 reads CASSQGLAGVYEQFF. CDR3 nucleotides: TGTGCCAGCAGCCAGGGACTAGCGGGAGTGTATGAGCAGTTCTTC.

The CDR3 protein is CASSSTGELYGYTF. DNA for the CDR3: TGTGCCAGCAGTTCGACAGGGGAATTGTATGGCTACACCTTC. The chain joins TRBV12-3 or TRBV12-4 to TRBJ1-2, with TRBD1 matching over 8 bases. The CDR3 has 14 amino acids. The J segment lost 5 bases and the V segment lost 4 bases, leaving 6 bases of the junction unmatched.

This clonotype was recorded at least ten times. The chain recombines TRBV7-2 with TRBJ2-7; 7 bases map to TRBD1. Trimming took 5 bases from V and 2 from J; bases not matched to a gene: 6. CDR1 is SGHTA, CDR2 FQGNSA, per germline. The CDR3 is 14 amino acids. CDR3 sequence (DNA): TGTGCCAGCAGCCATCAGACAGGGCCCTACGAGCAGTACTTC. Translation: CASSHQTGPYEQYF.

This sequence joins TRBV7-2 and TRBJ1-1; no definite D call. Trimming removed 4 bases at V and 5 bases at J, with 17 bases between. This CDR3 region has 15 residues. The germline gives CDR1 SGHTA, CDR2 FQGNSA. The CDR3 nucleotides read TGTGCCAGCAGCTCCCGGATCGGGCGAGGGACTGAAGCTTTCTTT. Its protein is CASSSRIGRGTEAFF.

The chain joins TRBV11-1 to TRBJ2-5, with TRBD2 matching over 12 bases. Germline V gene data show CDR1 as SGHAT and CDR2 as FQDESV (reference sequence). The CDR3 totals 16 residues. J gave up 3 bases and V 4 bases, and 6 bases lay outside the gene matches. Here the CDR3 DNA reads TGTGCCAGCAGCTCCCTGACTAGCGGGGGTGAAGAGACCCAGTACTTC. Translation: CASSSLTSGGEETQYF.

This sequence joins TRBV5-6 and TRBJ2-5; 8 positions match TRBD1. Per germline, CDR1 SGHDT and CDR2 YYEEEE. This CDR3 contains 14 residues. The V and J ends lost 4 bases and 4 bases, in that order; junction bases with no gene match: 6. In DNA form, the CDR3 reads TGTGCCAGCAGCCACGGACAGGGTGGAGAGACCCAGTACTTC. Translation gives CASSHGQGGETQYF. Together with reference TRBV5-6 and TRBJ2-5, the CDR3 gives the full variable domain: DAGVTQSPTHLIKTRGQQVTLRCSPKSGHDTVSWYQQALGQGPQFIFQYYEEEERQRGNFPDRFSGHQFPNYSSELNVNALLLGDSALYLCASSHGQGGETQYFGPGTRLLVL.

This clonotype was counted at least ten times. One junction end does not reproduce the germline sequence, and a read error may be involved. The chain recombines TRBV4-1 with TRBJ1-1; D is ambiguous. Germline V gives CDR1 MGHRA, CDR2 YSYEKL. This CDR3 has 13 amino acids. CDR3 protein: CASSLTPGTEAFF. The CDR3 DNA follows: TGTGCCAGCAGCTTAACCCCCGGCACTGAAGCTTTCTTT.